This TCR beta chain emerged from a study of blood T cell repertoires in COVID-19. Study-wide background: T cells, B-cell-depleted T cells, or PBMCs provided the cDNA or gDNA that served as material.

In this sample, this clone turned up once. Using immunoSEQ multiplex PCR, the repertoire was profiled, and TCRdb retains in-frame clones only, with some absent. The sample has 400,000 to 450,000 clones, more than 70% seen once. This CDR3 contains 13 residues. Germline V CDR1 and CDR2: SQVTM, ANQGSEA. With V trimmed by 4 bases and J by 3 bases, 2 bases remained unmatched. The J gene is TRBJ2-1, the V gene TRBV29-1; 8 bases fit TRBD2. The receptor's source is a woman in her 50s with COVID-19, enrolled during active disease. Source material: peripheral blood. The CDR3 nucleotides read TGCAGCGTTGCGGGAGGGGACTACAATGAGCAGTTCTTC. Its translation: CSVAGGDYNEQFF.